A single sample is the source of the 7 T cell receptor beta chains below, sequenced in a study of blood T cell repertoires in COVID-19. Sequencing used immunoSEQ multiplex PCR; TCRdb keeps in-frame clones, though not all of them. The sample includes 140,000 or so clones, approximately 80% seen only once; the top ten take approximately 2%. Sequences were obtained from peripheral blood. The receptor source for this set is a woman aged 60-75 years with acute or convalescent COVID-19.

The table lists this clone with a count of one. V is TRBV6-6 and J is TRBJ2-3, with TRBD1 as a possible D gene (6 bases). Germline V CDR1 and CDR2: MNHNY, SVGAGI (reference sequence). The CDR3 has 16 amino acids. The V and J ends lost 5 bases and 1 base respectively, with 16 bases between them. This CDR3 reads CASSRGRAGGTDTQYF. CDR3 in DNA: TGTGCCAGCAGTCGAGGGCGGGCAGGGGGCACAGATACGCAGTATTTT.

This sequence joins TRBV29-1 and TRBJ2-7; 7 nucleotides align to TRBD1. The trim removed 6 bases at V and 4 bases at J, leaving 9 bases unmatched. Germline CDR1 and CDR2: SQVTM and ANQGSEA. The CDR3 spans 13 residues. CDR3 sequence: CSVRTGKVYEQYF. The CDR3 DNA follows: TGCAGCGTCCGGACAGGAAAGGTGTACGAGCAGTACTTC.

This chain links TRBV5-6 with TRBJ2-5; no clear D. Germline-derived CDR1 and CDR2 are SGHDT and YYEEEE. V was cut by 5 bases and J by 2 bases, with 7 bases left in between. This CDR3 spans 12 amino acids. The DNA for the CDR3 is TGTGCCAGCAGTGCACTACAAGAGACCCAGTACTTC. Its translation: CASSALQETQYF.

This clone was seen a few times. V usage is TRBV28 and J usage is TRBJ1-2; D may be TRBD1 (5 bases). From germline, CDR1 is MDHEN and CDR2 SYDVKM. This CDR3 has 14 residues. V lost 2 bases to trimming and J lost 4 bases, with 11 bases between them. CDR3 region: CASSLRQLLYGYTF. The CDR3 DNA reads TGTGCCAGCAGTTTACGACAGCTTCTCTATGGCTACACCTTC.

The CDR3 here is CAWNPMGANQPQHF. DNA for the CDR3: TGTGCCTGGAATCCGATGGGGGCCAATCAGCCCCAGCATTTT. V and J are TRBV30 and TRBJ1-5; D perhaps matches TRBD1 (6 bases). Trimming cost V 4 bases and J 3 bases, with 13 bases left between them. CDR3 length: 14 amino acids. Germline V gene data show CDR1 as GTSNPN and CDR2 as SVGIG (reference sequence).

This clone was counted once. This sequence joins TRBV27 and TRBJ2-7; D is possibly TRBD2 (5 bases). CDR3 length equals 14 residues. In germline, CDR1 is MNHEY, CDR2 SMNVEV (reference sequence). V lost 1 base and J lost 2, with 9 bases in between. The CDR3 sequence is CASSLWAEAYEQYF. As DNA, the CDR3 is TGTGCCAGCAGTTTATGGGCGGAGGCCTACGAGCAGTACTTC.

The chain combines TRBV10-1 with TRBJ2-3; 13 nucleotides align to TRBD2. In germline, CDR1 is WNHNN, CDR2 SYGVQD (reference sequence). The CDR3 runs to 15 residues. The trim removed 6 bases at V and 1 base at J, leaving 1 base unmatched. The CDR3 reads CASSGLAGGTDTQYF. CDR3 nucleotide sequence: TGCGCCAGCAGCGGACTAGCGGGAGGCACAGATACGCAGTATTTT.